These 2 T cell receptor beta chains were sequenced from one sample in a study of monozygotic twins with inflammatory bowel disease. From its re-call of the 5' RACE reads, TCRdb lists each CDR3 protein once, without DNA. This table lists around 230,000 distinct CDR3 sequences. Sequenced: blood. These receptors all stem from a human donor with ulcerative colitis or Crohn's disease, or a healthy co-twin of an affected twin (not recorded which).

V usage is TRBV27 and J usage is TRBJ2-2; TCRdb selects TRBD1, and the lack of DNA leaves this call unchecked. The CDR3 contains 15 residues. Germline CDR1 reads MNHEY; CDR2 reads SMNVEV (reference sequence). CDR3: CASTMGGPNTGELFF.

The chain carries TRBV14 and TRBJ1-1. Germline values: CDR1 SGHDN, CDR2 FVKESK. The CDR3 length is 14 residues. CDR3 amino acids: CASSQEAWNTEAFF.